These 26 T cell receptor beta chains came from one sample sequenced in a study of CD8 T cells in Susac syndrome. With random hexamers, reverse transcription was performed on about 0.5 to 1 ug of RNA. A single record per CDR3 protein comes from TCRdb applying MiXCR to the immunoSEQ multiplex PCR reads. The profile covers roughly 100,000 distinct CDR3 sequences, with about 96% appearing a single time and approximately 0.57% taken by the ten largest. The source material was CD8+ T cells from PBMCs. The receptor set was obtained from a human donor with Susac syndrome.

This chain's CDR3 is CASSLDWKPQHF. The DNA for the CDR3 is TGTGCCAGCAGCTTAGATTGGAAGCCCCAGCATTTT. The rearrangement joins TRBV7-9 to TRBJ1-5, with D hard to call. Germline-derived CDR1 and CDR2 are SEHNR and FQNEAQ (reference sequence). V shed 1 base and J shed 8 bases, with 6 bases lying between them. The CDR3 runs 12 residues.

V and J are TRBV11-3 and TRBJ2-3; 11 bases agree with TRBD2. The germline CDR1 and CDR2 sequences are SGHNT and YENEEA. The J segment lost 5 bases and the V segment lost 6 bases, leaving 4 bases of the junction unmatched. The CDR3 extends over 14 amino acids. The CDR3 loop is CASRPGLAGDTQYF. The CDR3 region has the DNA TGTGCCAGCAGGCCAGGACTAGCGGGAGATACGCAGTATTTT.

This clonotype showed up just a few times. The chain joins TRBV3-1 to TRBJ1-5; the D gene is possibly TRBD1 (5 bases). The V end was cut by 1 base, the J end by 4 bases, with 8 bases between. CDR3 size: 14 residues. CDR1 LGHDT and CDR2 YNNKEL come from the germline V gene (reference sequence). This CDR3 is CASSQGRGNQPQHF. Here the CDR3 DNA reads TGTGCCAGCAGCCAAGGGAGGGGAAATCAGCCCCAGCATTTT.

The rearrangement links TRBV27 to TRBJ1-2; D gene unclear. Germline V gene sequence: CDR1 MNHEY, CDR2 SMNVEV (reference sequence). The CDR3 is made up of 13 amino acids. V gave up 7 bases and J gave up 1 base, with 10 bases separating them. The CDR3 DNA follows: TGTGCCAGCACCTCTAGGCTTAACTATGGCTACACCTTC. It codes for CASTSRLNYGYTF.

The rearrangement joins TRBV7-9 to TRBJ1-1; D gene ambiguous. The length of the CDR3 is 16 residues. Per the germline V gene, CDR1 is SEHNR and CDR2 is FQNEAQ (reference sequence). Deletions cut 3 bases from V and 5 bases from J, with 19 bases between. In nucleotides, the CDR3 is TGTGCCAGCAGCTTCCATTGGAAGGGTGCGAGGACTGAAGCTTTCTTT. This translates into CASSFHWKGARTEAFF.

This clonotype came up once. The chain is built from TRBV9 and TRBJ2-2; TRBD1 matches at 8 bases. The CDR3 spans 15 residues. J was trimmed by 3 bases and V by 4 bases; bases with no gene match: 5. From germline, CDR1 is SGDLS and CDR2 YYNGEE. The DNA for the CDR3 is TGTGCCAGCAGCTTCGACAGGGGCTACACCGGGGAGCTGTTTTTT. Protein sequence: CASSFDRGYTGELFF. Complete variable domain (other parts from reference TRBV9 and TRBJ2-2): DSGVTQTPKHLITATGQRVTLRCSPRSGDLSVYWYQQSLDQGLQFLIQYYNGEERAKGNILERFSAQQFPDLHSELNLSSLELGDSALYFCASSFDRGYTGELFFGEGSRLTVL.

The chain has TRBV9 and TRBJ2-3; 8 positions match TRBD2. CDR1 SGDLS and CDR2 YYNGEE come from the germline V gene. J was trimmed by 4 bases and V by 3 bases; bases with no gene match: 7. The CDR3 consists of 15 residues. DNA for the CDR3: TGTGCCAGCAGCGGGCTCCGGGGGGGGTCAGATACGCAGTATTTT. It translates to CASSGLRGGSDTQYF.

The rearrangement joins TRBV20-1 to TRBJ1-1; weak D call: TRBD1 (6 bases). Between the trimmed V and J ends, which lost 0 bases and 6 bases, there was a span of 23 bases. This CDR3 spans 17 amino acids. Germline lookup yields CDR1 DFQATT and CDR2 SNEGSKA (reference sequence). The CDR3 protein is CSARDPKQGRRWSEAFF. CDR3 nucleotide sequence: TGCAGTGCTAGAGATCCCAAACAGGGTCGCCGTTGGTCTGAAGCTTTCTTT.

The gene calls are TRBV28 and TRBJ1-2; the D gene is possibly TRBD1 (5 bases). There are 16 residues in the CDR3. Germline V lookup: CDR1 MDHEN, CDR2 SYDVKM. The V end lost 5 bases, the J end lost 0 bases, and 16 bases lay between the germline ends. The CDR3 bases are TGTGCCAGCAGTCCGGGGGGGTTCGTAGCTAACTATGGCTACACCTTC. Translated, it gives CASSPGGFVANYGYTF.

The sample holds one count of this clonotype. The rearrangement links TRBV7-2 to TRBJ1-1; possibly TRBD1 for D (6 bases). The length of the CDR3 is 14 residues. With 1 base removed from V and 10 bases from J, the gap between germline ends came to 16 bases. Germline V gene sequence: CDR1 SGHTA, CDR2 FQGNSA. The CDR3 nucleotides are TGTGCCAGCAGCTTAGGTACAGGGAATTTACCAGCTTTCTTT. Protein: CASSLGTGNLPAFF.

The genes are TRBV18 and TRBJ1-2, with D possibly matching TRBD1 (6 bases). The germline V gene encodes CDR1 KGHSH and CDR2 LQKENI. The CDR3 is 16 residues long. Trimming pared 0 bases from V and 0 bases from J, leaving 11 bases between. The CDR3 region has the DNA TGTGCCAGCTCACCACCAGGACAGCCAACTAACTATGGCTACACCTTC. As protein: CASSPPGQPTNYGYTF.

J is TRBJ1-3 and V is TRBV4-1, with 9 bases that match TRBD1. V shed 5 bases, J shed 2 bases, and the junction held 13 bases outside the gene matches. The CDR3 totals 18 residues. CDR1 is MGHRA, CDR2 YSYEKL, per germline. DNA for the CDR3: TGCGCCAGCAGCGAGGTGGCGCCAGGACAGGGGACTGGAAACACCATATATTTT. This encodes CASSEVAPGQGTGNTIYF.

The CDR3 coding sequence is TGTGCCAGCTCCCTCATCGTTAGCGATAACACTGAAGCTTTCTTT. Its translation: CASSLIVSDNTEAFF. V and J are TRBV18 and TRBJ1-1; D not resolved. V was pared by 6 bases and J by 2 bases, with 16 bases between. Germline V gene lookup returns CDR1 KGHSH and CDR2 LQKENI. The CDR3 length is 15 residues.

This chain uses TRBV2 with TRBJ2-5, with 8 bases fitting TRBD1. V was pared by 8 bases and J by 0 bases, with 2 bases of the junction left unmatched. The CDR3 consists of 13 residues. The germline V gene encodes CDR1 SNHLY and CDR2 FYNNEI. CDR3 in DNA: TGTGCCAGCGGGGACAGGTACCAAGAGACCCAGTACTTC. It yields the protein CASGDRYQETQYF.

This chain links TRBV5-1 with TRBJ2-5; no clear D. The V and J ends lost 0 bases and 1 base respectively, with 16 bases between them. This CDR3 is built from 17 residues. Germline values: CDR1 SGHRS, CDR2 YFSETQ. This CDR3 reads CASSLVAETQAQETQYF. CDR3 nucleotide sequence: TGCGCCAGCAGCTTGGTGGCGGAGACCCAGGCCCAAGAGACCCAGTACTTC.

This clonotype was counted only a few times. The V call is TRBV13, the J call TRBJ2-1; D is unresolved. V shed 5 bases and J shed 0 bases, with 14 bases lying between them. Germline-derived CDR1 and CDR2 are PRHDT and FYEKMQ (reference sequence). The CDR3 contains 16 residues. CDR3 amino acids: CASSPKPGSSYNEQFF. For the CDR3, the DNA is TGTGCCAGCAGCCCAAAGCCCGGTAGCTCCTACAATGAGCAGTTCTTC. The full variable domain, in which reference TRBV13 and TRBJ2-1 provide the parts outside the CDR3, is AAGVIQSPRHLIKEKRETATLKCYPIPRHDTVYWYQQGPGQDPQFLISFYEKMQSDKGSIPDRFSAQQFSDYHSELNMSSLELGDSALYFCASSPKPGSSYNEQFFGPGTRLTVL.

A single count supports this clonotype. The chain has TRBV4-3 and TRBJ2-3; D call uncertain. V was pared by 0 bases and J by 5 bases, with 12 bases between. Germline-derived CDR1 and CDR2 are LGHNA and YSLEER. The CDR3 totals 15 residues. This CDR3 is CASSQDLLRRDTQYF. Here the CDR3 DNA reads TGCGCCAGCAGCCAAGATCTATTAAGGAGAGATACGCAGTATTTT.

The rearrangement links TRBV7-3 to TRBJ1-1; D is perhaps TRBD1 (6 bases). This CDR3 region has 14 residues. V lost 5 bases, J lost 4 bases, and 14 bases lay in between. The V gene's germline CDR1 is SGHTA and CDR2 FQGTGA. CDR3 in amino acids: CASSPKGGSTEAFF. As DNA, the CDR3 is TGTGCCAGCAGCCCGAAGGGGGGCTCCACTGAAGCTTTCTTT.

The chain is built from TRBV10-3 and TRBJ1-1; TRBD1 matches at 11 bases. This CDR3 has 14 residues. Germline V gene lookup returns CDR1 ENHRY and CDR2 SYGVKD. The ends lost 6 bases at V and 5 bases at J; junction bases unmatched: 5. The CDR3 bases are TGTGCCATCAGGGGACAGGGGGTCTTTACTGAAGCTTTCTTT. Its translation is CAIRGQGVFTEAFF.

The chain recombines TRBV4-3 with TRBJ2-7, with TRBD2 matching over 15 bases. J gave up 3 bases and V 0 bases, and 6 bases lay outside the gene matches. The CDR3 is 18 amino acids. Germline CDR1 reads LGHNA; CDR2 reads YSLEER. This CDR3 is CASSQDRTSGGAGYEQYF. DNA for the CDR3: TGCGCCAGCAGCCAAGACAGGACTAGCGGGGGGGCCGGCTACGAGCAGTACTTC.

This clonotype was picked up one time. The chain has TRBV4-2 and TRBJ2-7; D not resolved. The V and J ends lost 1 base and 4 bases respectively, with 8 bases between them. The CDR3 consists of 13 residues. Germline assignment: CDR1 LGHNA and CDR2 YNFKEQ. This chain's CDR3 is CASSQAEEYEQYF. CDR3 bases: TGTGCCAGCAGCCAAGCCGAAGAATACGAGCAGTACTTC.

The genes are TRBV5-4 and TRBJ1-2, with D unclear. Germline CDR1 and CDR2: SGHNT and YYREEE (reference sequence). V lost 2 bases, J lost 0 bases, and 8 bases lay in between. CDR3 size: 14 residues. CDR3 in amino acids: CASSLGAANYGYTF. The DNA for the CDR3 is TGTGCCAGCAGCTTAGGAGCAGCTAACTATGGCTACACCTTC.

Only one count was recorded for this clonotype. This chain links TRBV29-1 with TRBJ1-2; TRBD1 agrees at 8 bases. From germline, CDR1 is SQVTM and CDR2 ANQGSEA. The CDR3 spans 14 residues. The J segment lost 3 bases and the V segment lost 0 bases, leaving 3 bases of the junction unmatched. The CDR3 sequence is CSVEEPGGYYGYTF. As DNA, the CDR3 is TGCAGCGTTGAAGAGCCAGGGGGCTACTATGGCTACACCTTC.

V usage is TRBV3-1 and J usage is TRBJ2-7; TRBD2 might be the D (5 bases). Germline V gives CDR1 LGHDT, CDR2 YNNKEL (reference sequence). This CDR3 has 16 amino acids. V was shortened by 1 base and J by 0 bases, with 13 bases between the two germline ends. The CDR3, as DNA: TGTGCCAGCAGCCAAGCGGGGTCAGTAGTCTCCTACGAGCAGTACTTC. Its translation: CASSQAGSVVSYEQYF.

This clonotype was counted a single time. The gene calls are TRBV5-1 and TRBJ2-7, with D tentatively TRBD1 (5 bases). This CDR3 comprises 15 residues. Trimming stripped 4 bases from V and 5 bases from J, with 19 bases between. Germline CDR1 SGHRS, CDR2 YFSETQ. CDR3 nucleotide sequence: TGCGCCAGCAGCACAGGAGCAGTTAATCGCCACGAGCAGTACTTC. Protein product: CASSTGAVNRHEQYF.

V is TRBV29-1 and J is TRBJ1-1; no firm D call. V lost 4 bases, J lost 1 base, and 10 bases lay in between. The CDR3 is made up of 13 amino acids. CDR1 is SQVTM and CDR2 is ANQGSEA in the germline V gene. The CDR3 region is CSVGAMENTEAFF. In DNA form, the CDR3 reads TGCAGCGTTGGGGCGATGGAGAACACTGAAGCTTTCTTT.